This T cell receptor (beta chain) was captured by sequencing in a study of chemoradiotherapy in HPV16-positive cancers. Study-wide results and limits: HPV-specific T cells were functionally defined from only a couple of HPV16-positive patients.

Profiled with immunoSEQ multiplex PCR; TCRdb holds only in-frame clones, not every one. Among over 10,000 clones, about 77% were seen once, and the ten largest hold 2% to 2.5%. Looked up from germline, CDR1 is SGHNT and CDR2 is YYREEE (reference sequence). The CDR3 is 13 residues long. J gave up 5 bases and V 4 bases, and 0 bases lay outside the gene matches. Repeated repertoire sampling spanned the course of chemoradiotherapy. With respect to this clone: The antigen is unknown.

The TCR was taken from a human donor with HPV-associated anogenital cancer. Sample collection was performed from a patient who underwent chemoradiotherapy. The gene calls are TRBV5-4 and TRBJ1-4, with 9 bases identical to TRBD1. In nucleotides, the CDR3 is TGTGCCAGCAGCGGGACAGGGAATGAAAAACTGTTTTTT. Translated: CASSGTGNEKLFF. The variable domain in full, with the rest retrieved from reference TRBV5-4 and TRBJ1-4, is ETGVTQSPTHLIKTRGQQVTLRCSSQSGHNTVSWYQQALGQGPQFIFQYYREEENGRGNFPPRFSGLQFPNYSSELNVNALELDDSALYLCASSGTGNEKLFFGSGTQLSVL.